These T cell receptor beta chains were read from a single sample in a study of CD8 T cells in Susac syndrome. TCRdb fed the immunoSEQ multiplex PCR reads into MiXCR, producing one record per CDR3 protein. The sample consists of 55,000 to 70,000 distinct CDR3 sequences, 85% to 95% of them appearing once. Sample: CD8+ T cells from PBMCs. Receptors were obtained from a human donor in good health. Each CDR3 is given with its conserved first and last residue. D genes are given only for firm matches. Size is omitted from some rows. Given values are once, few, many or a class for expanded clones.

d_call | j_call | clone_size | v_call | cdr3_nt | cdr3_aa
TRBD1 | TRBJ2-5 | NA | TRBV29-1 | TGCAGCATCGAAGGCGGCAGGGGGCTAGGAGAGACCCAGTACTTC | CSIEGGRGLGETQYF
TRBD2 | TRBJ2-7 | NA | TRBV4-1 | TGCGCCAGCAGCCAGCACCTCGGGACTAGCGGCTACGAGCAGTACTTC | CASSQHLGTSGYEQYF
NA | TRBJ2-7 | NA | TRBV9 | TGTGCCAGCAGCTACCGGGACTTGCCAGCCTACGAGCAGTACTTC | CASSYRDLPAYEQYF
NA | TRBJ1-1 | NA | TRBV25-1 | TGTGCCAGCGGAGACAAAGGCCCTGAAGCTTTCTTT | CASGDKGPEAFF
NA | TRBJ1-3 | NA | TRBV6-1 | TGTGCCAGCAGTGGCCCCAGGGGACACTCTGGAAACACCATATATTTT | CASSGPRGHSGNTIYF
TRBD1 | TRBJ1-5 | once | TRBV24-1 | TGTGCCACCAGTGACCGACGACAGGGCGAGCCCCAGCATTTT | CATSDRRQGEPQHF
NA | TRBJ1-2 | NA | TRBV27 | TGTGCCAGCAGTTTCGGGTCAGCTAACTATGGCTACACCTTC | CASSFGSANYGYTF
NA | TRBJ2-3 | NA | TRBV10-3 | TGTGCCATCACGGTCACAGATACGCAGTATTTT | CAITVTDTQYF
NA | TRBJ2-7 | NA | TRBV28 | TGTGCCAGCAGTTTTTTTACCTACGAGCAGTACTTC | CASSFFTYEQYF
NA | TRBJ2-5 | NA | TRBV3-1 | TGTGCCAGCAGCCAAGAGGTGTTCGAAGAGACCCAGTACTTC | CASSQEVFEETQYF
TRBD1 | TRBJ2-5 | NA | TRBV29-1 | TGCAGCGTCGGGGCGACGGACAGGGGGCGAGAGACCCAGTACTTC | CSVGATDRGRETQYF
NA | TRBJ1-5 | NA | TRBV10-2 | TGCGCCAGCAGTGAAAGGGGGGTCGGCAATCAGCCCCAGCATTTT | CASSERGVGNQPQHF
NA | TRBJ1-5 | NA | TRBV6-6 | TGTGCCAGCAGTCCTCGGGACCCCCAGCCCCAGCATTTT | CASSPRDPQPQHF
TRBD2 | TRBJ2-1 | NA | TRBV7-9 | TGTGCCAGCAGCGATCGGGTAGCGGGGTCCAATGAGCAGTTCTTC | CASSDRVAGSNEQFF
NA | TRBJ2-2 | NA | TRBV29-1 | TGCAGCGTTCTCGGGGGCACCGGGGAGCTGTTTTTT | CSVLGGTGELFF
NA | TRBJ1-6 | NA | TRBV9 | TGTGCCAGCAGCGAGGAGACAGGCTGGTCACCCCTCCACTTT | CASSEETGWSPLHF
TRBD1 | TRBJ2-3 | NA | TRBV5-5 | TGTGCCAGCAGCTTTCGACAGGGTTCAAGCACAGATACGCAGTATTTT | CASSFRQGSSTDTQYF
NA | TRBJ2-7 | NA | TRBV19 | TGTGCCAGTAGTATTCACGGTGGCTCCTACGAGCAGTACTTC | CASSIHGGSYEQYF
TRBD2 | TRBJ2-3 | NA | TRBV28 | TGTGCCAGCAGTCCGTTACTAGCGGGGGGACAGGGGACGCAGTATTTT | CASSPLLAGGQGTQYF
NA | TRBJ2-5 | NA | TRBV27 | TGTGCCAGCAGTTTTATTGGGGGGGAGACCCAGTACTTC | CASSFIGGETQYF
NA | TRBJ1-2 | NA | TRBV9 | TGTGCCAGCAGCGTCAGTGGTGGGTTGCATGGCTACACCTTC | CASSVSGGLHGYTF
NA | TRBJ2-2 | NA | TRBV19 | TGTGCCAGTAGTATAGGGAGTAGCTACACCGGGGAGCTGTTTTTT | CASSIGSSYTGELFF
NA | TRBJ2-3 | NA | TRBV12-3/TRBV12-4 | TGTGCCAGCAGAGTAGGGGGGGCCGCAGATACGCAGTATTTT | CASRVGGAADTQYF
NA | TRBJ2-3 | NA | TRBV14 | TGTGCCACCGTGGGGGACCCCACAGATACGCAGTATTTT | CATVGDPTDTQYF